The 16 T cell receptor beta chains reported below all come from one sample, sequenced in a study of blood T cell repertoires in COVID-19. Data came from immunoSEQ multiplex PCR; TCRdb stores just in-frame clones and leaves some out. The sample has 350,000 or so clones, roughly 87% seen once. The sample consisted of peripheral blood. All receptors derive from a woman between 55 and 75 years old with COVID-19, enrolled during active disease.

This sequence joins TRBV1 and TRBJ2-7; TRBD2, as called in the table, went unchecked against the DNA. TRBV1 is a pseudogene locus. This CDR3 region has 15 residues. Here the CDR3 reads CTSSQDHPRRGEQYF. As DNA, the CDR3 is TGCACCAGCAGCCAAGATCACCCCAGGCGGGGCGAGCAGTACTTC.

This clone was seen a handful of times. The rearrangement links TRBV11-2 to TRBJ2-1; 7 bases match TRBD2. Germline CDR1 SGHAT, CDR2 FQNNGV. Trimming cost V 0 bases and J 0 bases; bases outside gene matches: 2. The CDR3 is made up of 16 amino acids. The CDR3 coding sequence is TGTGCCAGCAGCTTAGAGCGGGGGACCTCCTACAATGAGCAGTTCTTC. Its protein product is CASSLERGTSYNEQFF.

This chain uses TRBV28 with TRBJ1-3; D is unresolved. The V end lost 10 bases, the J end lost 5 bases, and 15 bases lay between the germline ends. Per germline, CDR1 MDHEN and CDR2 SYDVKM. CDR3 length equals 13 residues. CDR3 in DNA: TGTGCCACCTCGAGAGGTGTGCGAAACACCATATATTTT. Its protein is CATSRGVRNTIYF.

A few counts support this clone. The chain links TRBV7-3 to TRBJ1-2, with TRBD1 matching 7 bases. Per the germline V gene, CDR1 is SGHTA and CDR2 is FQGTGA. Trimming at V came to 5 bases and at J to 4 bases, leaving 10 bases not matched to a gene. The CDR3 contains 15 residues. In DNA, the CDR3 is TGTGCCAGCAGCCAAAATGGCCGGGACAGCTATGGCTACACCTTC. Translating gives CASSQNGRDSYGYTF.

The chain has TRBV6-6 and TRBJ1-2; D gene uncertain. Germline values: CDR1 MNHNY, CDR2 SVGAGI (reference sequence). The CDR3 runs 13 residues. Trimming took 7 bases from V and 0 from J, leaving 9 bases between them. As DNA, the CDR3 is TGTGCCAGCAAGCGCTCCTCTAACTATGGCTACACCTTC. Its protein is CASKRSSNYGYTF.

V usage is TRBV20-1 and J usage is TRBJ2-7; TRBD2 aligns across 13 bases. The V gene's germline CDR1 is DFQATT and CDR2 SNEGSKA (reference sequence). V lost 3 bases, J lost 10 bases, and 12 bases stayed unmatched. The CDR3 is 15 residues long. The CDR3 DNA reads TGCAGTGCTAGTAGACTAGCGGGGGGCCCCATTCAACAGTACTTC. Translation: CSASRLAGGPIQQYF.

This clone was picked up a small number of times. V usage is TRBV20-1 and J usage is TRBJ1-6; the D is unclear. The germline V gene has CDR1 DFQATT and CDR2 SNEGSKA (reference sequence). The CDR3 is 11 residues long. V was cut by 3 bases and J by 14 bases, with 11 bases left in between. DNA for the CDR3: TGCAGTGCTAGCCGGGGTCCAACCCTCCACTTT. The encoded protein is CSASRGPTLHF.

This chain connects TRBV19 to TRBJ1-4; 8 nucleotides match TRBD1. V shed 4 bases and J 8 bases; nucleotides not matched to a gene: 9. The V gene's germline CDR1 is LNHDA and CDR2 SQIVND (reference sequence). The CDR3 length is 15 residues. In DNA, the CDR3 is TGTGCCAGTAGTAATTCAGGGGGCGAATGGGAAAAACTGTTTTTT. This codes for CASSNSGGEWEKLFF.

This chain uses TRBV5-6 with TRBJ1-1; 8 bases agree with TRBD1. The CDR3 extends over 18 amino acids. The ends lost 1 base at V and 3 bases at J; junction bases unmatched: 14. CDR1 SGHDT and CDR2 YYEEEE come from the germline V gene. The CDR3 DNA reads as TGTGCCAGCAGCTTGTTGGTAAACAGGGGGTTTGAGTACACTGAAGCTTTCTTT. Translated, it gives CASSLLVNRGFEYTEAFF.

The CDR3 loop is CASSIPRGPLHF. CDR3 DNA: TGTGCCAGCTCCATTCCCAGGGGCCCCCTCCACTTT. The rearrangement uses TRBV6-5 and TRBJ1-6; weak D call: TRBD1 (6 bases). Germline values: CDR1 MNHEY, CDR2 SVGAGI. The CDR3 length is 12 residues. V lost 8 bases, J lost 13 bases, and 15 bases lay in between.

The chain carries TRBV7-3 and TRBJ2-3; 14 positions match TRBD2. There are 20 residues in the CDR3. The germline CDR1 and CDR2 sequences are SGHTA and FQGTGA. With 2 bases clipped from V and 0 bases from J, the junction kept 10 bases outside the gene matches. CDR3: CASSLEAGLAGERSTDTQYF. CDR3 coding DNA: TGTGCCAGCAGCTTAGAGGCGGGACTAGCGGGGGAGAGGAGCACAGATACGCAGTATTTT. The full variable domain, completed using reference TRBV7-3 and TRBJ2-3, is GAGVSQTPSNKVTEKGKYVELRCDPISGHTALYWYRQSLGQGPEFLIYFQGTGAADDSGLPNDRFFAVRPEGSVSTLKIQRTERGDSAVYLCASSLEAGLAGERSTDTQYFGPGTRLTVL.

The chain has TRBV2 and TRBJ1-5; 8 nucleotides agree with TRBD1. V lost 6 bases, J lost 7 bases, and 8 bases stayed unmatched. Germline V lookup: CDR1 SNHLY, CDR2 FYNNEI. The CDR3 loop spans 14 amino acids. The CDR3 sequence is CASRQRTGIQPQHF. CDR3 in DNA: TGTGCCAGCAGACAACGGACAGGGATCCAGCCCCAGCATTTT.

The chain carries TRBV19 and TRBJ1-1; possible D gene TRBD1, 6 bases. The CDR3 sequence is 14 residues long. V lost 6 bases to trimming and J lost 5 bases, with 16 bases between them. Per germline, CDR1 LNHDA and CDR2 SQIVND (reference sequence). In DNA form, the CDR3 reads TGTGCCAGTAGAACTTACAACAGGGCGACTGAAGCTTTCTTT. Amino acids: CASRTYNRATEAFF.

The chain carries TRBV5-8 and TRBJ1-1; no firm D call. The germline gives CDR1 SGHTS, CDR2 YDEGEE. The CDR3 runs 13 residues. V was cut by 1 base and J by 4 bases, with 8 bases left in between. CDR3 region: CASSLYGSTEAFF. As DNA, the CDR3 is TGTGCCAGCAGCTTGTATGGGAGCACTGAAGCTTTCTTT.

This chain joins TRBV5-1 and TRBJ1-6; 7 nucleotides align to TRBD1. The germline gives CDR1 SGHRS, CDR2 YFSETQ. The length of the CDR3 is 15 residues. With V trimmed by 2 bases and J by 8 bases, 7 bases remained unmatched. The CDR3 loop is CASSFQTGSDSPLHF. DNA for the CDR3: TGCGCCAGCAGCTTCCAGACAGGGTCGGATTCACCCCTCCACTTT.

V is TRBV5-4 and J is TRBJ1-3, with 8 bases identical to TRBD1. Germline values: CDR1 SGHNT, CDR2 YYREEE (reference sequence). J lost 2 bases, V lost 0 bases, and 7 bases had no gene match. The CDR3 totals 17 residues. The CDR3 nucleotides read TGTGCCAGCAGCTTGGGCCGGGACAGGACTGCTGGAAACACCATATATTTT. It is translated as CASSLGRDRTAGNTIYF. The full variable domain, completed using reference TRBV5-4 and TRBJ1-3, is ETGVTQSPTHLIKTRGQQVTLRCSSQSGHNTVSWYQQALGQGPQFIFQYYREEENGRGNFPPRFSGLQFPNYSSELNVNALELDDSALYLCASSLGRDRTAGNTIYFGEGSWLTVV.